The 19 T cell receptor beta chains below all came from one sample that was sequenced in a study of cytomegalovirus exposure and HLA in healthy donors. Primers included in the PCR were 60 Vbeta and 13 Jbeta primers. Sequenced by immunoSEQ multiplex PCR; TCRdb stores in-frame clones only, minus some. This table has some 180,000 clones, 65% to 85% appearing once. The specimen was PBMCs. All receptors come from a woman in her 30s in good health and CMV-seronegative.

The CDR3 is CASSGQGERVSGNTIYF. The CDR3 nucleotides are TGTGCCAGCAGTGGACAGGGGGAAAGAGTCTCTGGAAACACCATATATTTT. This sequence joins TRBV6-4 and TRBJ1-3; 9 positions match TRBD1. The CDR3 totals 17 residues. Losses at the gene ends were 4 bases for V and 0 bases for J; bases not matched to a gene: 7. Germline V gives CDR1 MRHNA, CDR2 SNTAGT.

V and J are TRBV7-3 and TRBJ2-3; 8 bases match TRBD2. This CDR3 has 16 residues. Germline lookup yields CDR1 SGHTA and CDR2 FQGTGA. The V segment lost 1 base and the J segment 0 bases; nucleotides outside the gene matches: 3. Here the CDR3 reads CASSLMRGASTDTQYF. The CDR3 coding sequence is TGTGCCAGCAGCTTAATGCGGGGGGCGAGCACAGATACGCAGTATTTT.

Remarks on this clone: The germline gene is not matched at one end of the junction; a read error may be the cause. The rearrangement links TRBV5-1 to TRBJ2-5, with D possibly matching TRBD2 (5 bases). This CDR3 has 13 amino acids. Germline V gene sequence: CDR1 SGHRS, CDR2 YFSETQ. CDR3 in DNA: TGCGCCAGCAGATTGGGAGAGGAGGAGACCCAGTACTTC. Its translation is CASRLGEEETQYF.

The sample holds a few counts of this clone. The DNA of the CDR3 is TGTGCCAGCTCACCCGGACAGCAGCAAGAGACCCAGTACTTC. This translates into CASSPGQQQETQYF. The chain employs TRBV18 and TRBJ2-5, with a tentative D call TRBD1 (6 bases). The CDR3 has 14 residues. Trimming cost V 3 bases and J 2 bases, with 10 bases left between them. Germline V CDR1 and CDR2: KGHSH, LQKENI.

The chain has TRBV2 and TRBJ1-1, with 9 positions matching TRBD1. Germline-derived CDR1 and CDR2 are SNHLY and FYNNEI. The CDR3 spans 14 residues. Losses at the gene ends were 6 bases for V and 6 bases for J; bases not matched to a gene: 8. The CDR3 coding sequence is TGTGCCAGCAGAATAGGGACAGGGACCGCTGAAGCTTTCTTT. It encodes CASRIGTGTAEAFF.

This chain links TRBV5-1 with TRBJ2-1, with D maybe TRBD1 (6 bases). The CDR3 extends over 16 amino acids. V lost 3 bases and J 0 bases, leaving 13 bases between the germline ends. Germline V gene data show CDR1 as SGHRS and CDR2 as YFSETQ. CDR3 sequence: CASSSPGVPSYNEQFF. CDR3 bases: TGCGCCAGCAGCTCCCCAGGGGTACCCTCCTACAATGAGCAGTTCTTC.

The chain recombines TRBV28 with TRBJ1-1; D ambiguous. From germline, CDR1 is MDHEN and CDR2 SYDVKM. The CDR3 consists of 15 residues. V was pared by 4 bases and J by 4 bases, with 16 bases between. As DNA, the CDR3 is TGTGCCAGCAGTTGGATACAGTCTTTGAGCACTGAAGCTTTCTTT. As protein: CASSWIQSLSTEAFF.

The chain links TRBV15 to TRBJ1-6; the match to TRBD1 covers 7 bases. J lost 2 bases, V lost 6 bases, and 4 bases had no gene match. CDR3 size: 15 residues. Germline CDR1 and CDR2: LNHNV and YYDKDF (reference sequence). CDR3 region: CATRGTVTYNSPLHF. CDR3 sequence (DNA): TGTGCCACCAGGGGGACAGTAACCTATAATTCACCCCTCCACTTT.

The chain recombines TRBV9 with TRBJ1-4; the D gene is possibly TRBD1 (5 bases). This CDR3 contains 15 residues. Germline CDR1 reads SGDLS; CDR2 reads YYNGEE. Trimming pared 0 bases from V and 5 bases from J, leaving 11 bases between. CDR3 in amino acids: CASSVAGAVNEKLFF. CDR3 nucleotide sequence: TGTGCCAGCAGCGTAGCTGGGGCGGTAAATGAAAAACTGTTTTTT.

The rearrangement links TRBV18 to TRBJ2-1; unclear D gene. The CDR3 spans 16 residues. Germline CDR1 is KGHSH and CDR2 is LQKENI. Trimming took 3 bases from V and 0 from J, leaving 12 bases between them. The DNA for the CDR3 is TGTGCCAGCTCACCGGGCAGGTTAGTCTCCTACAATGAGCAGTTCTTC. Encoded protein: CASSPGRLVSYNEQFF.

The V gene is TRBV7-2, the J gene TRBJ1-2; 10 nucleotides line up with TRBD1. The CDR3 spans 16 residues. Losses at the gene ends were 2 bases for V and 5 bases for J; bases not matched to a gene: 8. The germline V gene encodes CDR1 SGHTA and CDR2 FQGNSA. This chain's CDR3 is CASSLRDRGRRYGYTF. Here the CDR3 DNA reads TGTGCCAGCAGCTTAAGGGACAGGGGAAGAAGATATGGCTACACCTTC.

The V call is TRBV5-1, the J call TRBJ2-1; 9 bases are a match to TRBD2. Looked up from germline, CDR1 is SGHRS and CDR2 is YFSETQ. With 0 bases clipped from V and 8 bases from J, the junction kept 12 bases outside the gene matches. This CDR3 has 17 amino acids. The CDR3: CASSLALSGGKTDEQFF. The CDR3 coding sequence is TGCGCCAGCAGCTTGGCGTTGAGCGGGGGGAAAACCGATGAGCAGTTCTTC. The whole variable domain, remainder taken from reference TRBV5-1 and TRBJ2-1, is KAGVTQTPRYLIKTRGQQVTLSCSPISGHRSVSWYQQTPGQGLQFLFEYFSETQRNKGNFPGRFSGRQFSNSRSEMNVSTLELGDSALYLCASSLALSGGKTDEQFFGPGTRLTVL.

The chain combines TRBV27 with TRBJ2-7, with TRBD1 matching 9 bases. Losses at the gene ends were 8 bases for V and 2 bases for J; bases not matched to a gene: 10. This CDR3 region has 15 residues. CDR1 and CDR2 from the germline V gene are MNHEY and SMNVEV (reference sequence). DNA of the CDR3: TGTGCCAGCGGCTACAGGGGGCGCCTCACCTACGAGCAGTACTTC. Its translation: CASGYRGRLTYEQYF.

The count of this clone is one. This chain links TRBV5-1 with TRBJ2-5; D is ambiguous. The CDR3 has 16 residues. Trimming stripped 6 bases from V and 0 bases from J, with 18 bases between. From germline, CDR1 is SGHRS and CDR2 YFSETQ. Written as DNA, the CDR3 is TGCGCCAGCACCTATGGGTGGGCACCGGACCAAGAGACCCAGTACTTC. Translation: CASTYGWAPDQETQYF.

In the case of this clone: Different DNA sequences within this sample yield the same CDR3. The chain has TRBV9 and TRBJ1-6, with D perhaps TRBD1 (5 bases). The CDR3 totals 17 residues. The germline V gene encodes CDR1 SGDLS and CDR2 YYNGEE. Between the trimmed V and J ends, which lost 0 bases and 0 bases, there was a span of 10 bases. This CDR3 reads CASSVGGGSSYNSPLHF. DNA of the CDR3: TGTGCCAGCAGCGTAGGGGGCGGAAGCTCCTATAATTCACCCCTCCACTTT.

The chain combines TRBV9 with TRBJ1-3, with D unclear. The CDR3 is 16 amino acids. V lost 4 bases, J lost 0 bases, and 14 bases lay in between. CDR1 SGDLS and CDR2 YYNGEE come from the germline V gene. This CDR3 is CASSLDGVLSGNTIYF. The CDR3 nucleotides read TGTGCCAGCAGCCTAGACGGTGTACTCTCTGGAAACACCATATATTTT. Supplemented by reference TRBV9 and TRBJ1-3, the full variable domain reads DSGVTQTPKHLITATGQRVTLRCSPRSGDLSVYWYQQSLDQGLQFLIQYYNGEERAKGNILERFSAQQFPDLHSELNLSSLELGDSALYFCASSLDGVLSGNTIYFGEGSWLTVV.

The V and J genes are TRBV30 and TRBJ2-2; D is possibly TRBD1 (6 bases). V lost 5 bases and J lost 7, with 17 bases in between. Germline CDR1 reads GTSNPN; CDR2 reads SVGIG (reference sequence). CDR3 length equals 14 residues. The CDR3 spells CAWGSLTGHGELFF. The CDR3 coding sequence is TGTGCCTGGGGTTCACTTACAGGGCACGGGGAGCTGTTTTTT.

The V and J genes are TRBV9 and TRBJ1-2, with TRBD1 matching 8 bases. Trimming at V came to 4 bases and at J to 5 bases, leaving 10 bases not matched to a gene. Germline CDR1 reads SGDLS; CDR2 reads YYNGEE. The CDR3 totals 15 residues. The CDR3 DNA follows: TGTGCCAGCAGCCCCCAGGACAGGGAGCTATATGGCTACACCTTC. Translated, it gives CASSPQDRELYGYTF. The full variable domain, with the rest looked up from reference TRBV9 and TRBJ1-2, is DSGVTQTPKHLITATGQRVTLRCSPRSGDLSVYWYQQSLDQGLQFLIQYYNGEERAKGNILERFSAQQFPDLHSELNLSSLELGDSALYFCASSPQDRELYGYTFGSGTRLTVV.

The gene calls are TRBV6-5 and TRBJ2-7, with D possibly matching TRBD2 (6 bases). Germline V CDR1 and CDR2: MNHEY, SVGAGI. V was cut by 7 bases and J by 3 bases, with 13 bases left in between. The CDR3 is made up of 13 amino acids. DNA of the CDR3: TGTGCCAGCAAGAAATGGGGGGACTACGAGCAGTACTTC. Translation gives CASKKWGDYEQYF.